This T cell receptor (beta chain) was recorded in a study of blood T cell repertoires in COVID-19. In terms of age and location, participants ranged from roughly 18 to 90 years and lived in about 25 US areas. Assignment of participants to cohorts was predicated upon participant-reported clinical history. The recovered donors of Cohort 3 showed two negative PCRs, clearance, or symptom resolution. Assay: immunoSEQ multiplex PCR; the TCRdb copy retains only in-frame clones and omits some. The sample has a few hundred thousand clones, 80% to 90% seen once. Trimming stripped 5 bases from V and 3 bases from J, with 20 bases between. The CDR3 is 16 amino acids. Germline V gene data show CDR1 as SEHNR and CDR2 as FQNEAQ (reference sequence).

This receptor was obtained from a young man who had recovered from COVID-19. The rearrangement links TRBV7-9 to TRBJ2-7, with D perhaps matching TRBD1 (6 bases). The material sequenced was PBMCs or T cells enriched from blood (not recorded which). The CDR3 sequence is CASSPPLGQRNYEQYF. DNA of the CDR3: TGTGCCAGCAGCCCACCACTAGGACAGCGGAACTACGAGCAGTACTTC.